The clone carrying this T cell receptor beta chain was seen more than once but under ten times. Its target is not known. These data are taken from a study of T-cell memory formation after mild COVID-19. MiXCR, run by TCRdb on the 5' RACE reads, gives a single entry per CDR3 protein. The sample records about 150,000 distinct CDR3 sequences, about 5.5% being singletons. The CDR3 consists of 13 residues. Trimming removed 7 bases from V and 0 bases from J, with 9 bases in between. Study-wide findings and caveats: The main location of contracting CD4+ clones was CM and EM, and that of contracting CD8+ clones was EMRA.

The chain carries TRBV12-3 or TRBV12-4 and TRBJ1-1; no clear D. The source material was PBMCs or a T cell subset sorted from them (not recorded which). The receptor comes from an adult woman who had mild COVID-19 (a few samples of this study predate the infection). Cell type and time point are not known. DNA of the CDR3: TGTGCCAGCATAGTCTCGCTGAACACTGAAGCTTTCTTT. Translation: CASIVSLNTEAFF.